The 5 T cell receptor beta chains presented below share a single source sample, sequenced in a study of T cells in Graves' hyperthyroidism and ophthalmopathy. From RNA transcripts, TCR beta CDR3 regions were amplified. Researchers ran a first-round RT-PCR on the TCR CDR3 using the HTBI primer set. TCRdb recomputed calls from the multiplex PCR reads with MiXCR, one row per CDR3 protein. The table has about 400,000 distinct CDR3 sequences, over 12% seen once. Specimen: blood. Every receptor here comes from a man aged 50 or older with Graves' ophthalmopathy.

This chain uses TRBV5-6 with TRBJ2-7; 9 bases are a match to TRBD2. The ends lost 2 bases at V and 5 bases at J; junction bases unmatched: 8. Germline V gives CDR1 SGHDT, CDR2 YYEEEE. The CDR3 consists of 15 residues. The CDR3: CASSFRREGRNEQYF. The CDR3 nucleotides are TGTGCCAGCAGCTTCCGGCGGGAGGGCCGCAACGAGCAGTACTTC.

In this sample, this clonotype turned up many times. The genes are TRBV7-8 and TRBJ2-4; D is undetermined. Per germline, CDR1 SGHVS and CDR2 FQNEAQ. Trimming took off 1 base at V and 1 base at J, with 11 bases between the two ends. The length of the CDR3 is 16 residues. Written as DNA, the CDR3 is TGTGCCAGCAGCTTAGTGGTGGGGTGGGCCAAAAACATTCAGTACTTC. Its protein is CASSLVVGWAKNIQYF.

This clonotype was recorded many times. One junction end disagrees with the germline gene, perhaps due to a read error. The chain has TRBV7-9 and TRBJ2-7; 10 bases are shared with TRBD1. CDR3 length: 14 amino acids. Germline V gene sequence: CDR1 SEHNR, CDR2 FQNEAQ (reference sequence). The CDR3: CASSLGQGIYEQYF. CDR3 sequence (DNA): TGCGCCAGCAGCTTGGGACAGGGGATCTACGAGCAGTACTTC.

This clonotype turned up a few times. This chain joins TRBV10-1 and TRBJ2-3; D is unresolved. The length of the CDR3 is 11 residues. V shed 5 bases and J shed 6 bases, with 6 bases lying between them. Germline V gene data show CDR1 as WNHNN and CDR2 as SYGVQD (reference sequence). CDR3 coding DNA: TGCGCCAGCAGTAATGGGGATACGCAGTATTTT. The encoded protein is CASSNGDTQYF.

The rearrangement uses TRBV18 and TRBJ2-5; perhaps TRBD2 as D (6 bases). The CDR3 runs 16 residues. V was clipped by 0 bases and J by 5 bases, with 16 bases between them. Germline CDR1 and CDR2: KGHSH and LQKENI. The CDR3 here is CASSPPSGDRGETQYF. CDR3 bases: TGTGCCAGCTCACCACCTTCCGGGGACCGGGGGGAGACCCAGTACTTC. Complete variable domain (other parts from reference TRBV18 and TRBJ2-5): NAGVMQNPRHLVRRRGQEARLRCSPMKGHSHVYWYRQLPEEGLKFMVYLQKENIIDESGMPKERFSAEFPKEGPSILRIQQVVRGDSAAYFCASSPPSGDRGETQYFGPGTRLLVL.